The clone carrying this TCR beta chain was counted ten times or more. What it recognizes is unknown. The sorted libraries took approximately 1 million CD4+ or CD8+ T cells. These data originate in a study of neurological immune-mediated disorders. The study's findings and limits: HTLV-1-associated myelopathy displayed the greatest TCR clonal expansion, and multiple sclerosis exhibited the smallest, lower than that of healthy controls. The absence of any CDR3 amino acid sequence shared by expanded clones across subjects suggests that repertoires were private in all groups.

Using its own MiXCR run on the 5' RACE reads, TCRdb lists one record per CDR3 protein. The repertoire holds about 14,000 distinct CDR3 sequences, with roughly 13% as singletons. The trim removed 6 bases at V and 6 bases at J, leaving 10 bases unmatched. CDR3 length: 15 residues. Per germline, CDR1 MRHNA and CDR2 SNTAGT. The J gene is TRBJ2-1, the V gene TRBV6-4; 8 positions match TRBD1. The sequencing input was CD8+ T cells from blood. This receptor was taken from a female donor with HTLV-1-associated myelopathy (HAM/TSP). CDR3 DNA: TGTGCCAGCAGCGCCGGGACAGGTGGGCCCAATGAGCAGTTCTTC. Translating it yields CASSAGTGGPNEQFF.